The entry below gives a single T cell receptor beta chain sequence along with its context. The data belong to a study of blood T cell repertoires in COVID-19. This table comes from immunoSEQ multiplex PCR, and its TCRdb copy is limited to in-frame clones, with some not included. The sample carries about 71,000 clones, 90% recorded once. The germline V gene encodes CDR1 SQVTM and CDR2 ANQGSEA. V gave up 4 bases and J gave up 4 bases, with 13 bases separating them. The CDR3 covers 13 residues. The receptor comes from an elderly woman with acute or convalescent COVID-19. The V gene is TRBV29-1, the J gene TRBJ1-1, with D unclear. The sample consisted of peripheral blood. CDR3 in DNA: TGCAGCGTTGCGATCGGGTACATCACTGAAGCTTTCTTT. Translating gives CSVAIGYITEAFF.